This TCR beta chain was recovered during a study of control samples from healthy donors and cancer patients. The table came from immunoSEQ multiplex PCR; TCRdb's copy has only in-frame clones and leaves some out. Altogether 25,000 to 35,000 clones are present, approximately 79% being singletons, with the ten largest covering less than 25%. Remarks on this clone: Compared with germline, one end of the junction differs, possibly owing to a read error.

Germline V CDR1 and CDR2: SGDLS, YYNGEE. The CDR3 is made up of 8 amino acids. The chain carries TRBV9 and TRBJ1-2, with D uncertain. Sequenced input: PBMCs. The sequence was obtained from a man aged 60 to 69 with head and neck cancer. CDR3: CASRPSPF. The CDR3 DNA follows: TGTGCCAGCAGGCCCTCCCCCTTC.